This T cell receptor (beta chain) was captured by sequencing in a study of radiotherapy plus CTLA-4 blockade in lung cancer. Sequencing used immunoSEQ multiplex PCR; TCRdb keeps in-frame clones, though not all of them. The sample holds some 40,000 clones, roughly 79% seen once. This clone was seen only once. Patients had chemo-refractory metastatic non-small-cell lung cancer and received focal radiation plus CTLA-4 blockade that used ipilimumab. Trimming at V came to 5 bases and at J to 4 bases, leaving 0 bases not matched to a gene. Germline V gene data show CDR1 as DFQATT and CDR2 as SNEGSKA (reference sequence). This CDR3 has 11 residues.

The sample here was peripheral blood, taken from a patient treated with radiotherapy plus ipilimumab. The source is a human donor with non-small cell lung cancer that progressed on radiotherapy plus ipilimumab. V is TRBV20-1 and J is TRBJ2-5; 8 nucleotides match TRBD2. The CDR3 reads CSAAGGETQYF. The CDR3 DNA reads as TGCAGTGCTGCGGGGGGAGAGACCCAGTACTTC.